The 15 T cell receptor beta chains listed next were all sequenced from one sample in a study of CD8 T cells in ankylosing spondylitis. Each CDR3 protein gets one entry after TCRdb re-called the 5' RACE reads with MiXCR. The sample has 80,000 to 90,000 distinct CDR3 sequences, roughly 30% seen once; the top ten hold 50% to 60%. The sequenced sample was blood, either unsorted or a sorted T cell fraction (not recorded which). The receptors shown here come from a male donor with ankylosing spondylitis or in good health (not recorded which).

The rearrangement uses TRBV5-1 and TRBJ2-3, with D perhaps given as TRBD1 or TRBD2 (5 bases each). V lost 4 bases to trimming and J lost 2 bases, with 14 bases between them. This CDR3 is 15 amino acids long. Germline lookup yields CDR1 SGHRS and CDR2 YFSETQ. CDR3 nucleotide sequence: TGCGCCAGCAGCCCTCCAACGGGGCCCACAGATACGCAGTATTTT. Translating it yields CASSPPTGPTDTQYF.

The V call is TRBV20-1, the J call TRBJ2-7, with a possible D match to TRBD2 (5 bases). CDR3 length: 12 residues. The germline V gene has CDR1 DFQATT and CDR2 SNEGSKA (reference sequence). The V and J ends lost 0 bases and 6 bases respectively, with 9 bases between them. The CDR3 here is CSARDGVSEQYV. The CDR3 DNA is TGCAGTGCTAGAGACGGGGTATCCGAGCAGTACGTC.

This clonotype was observed a handful of times. This sequence joins TRBV20-1 and TRBJ2-3; D unresolved. Trimming left V 3 bases short and J 6 bases short, with 7 bases between. The CDR3 is made up of 11 amino acids. CDR1 is DFQATT and CDR2 is SNEGSKA in the germline V gene (reference sequence). Here the CDR3 reads CSARRTDTQYF. The CDR3 DNA is TGCAGTGCTAGGAGAACCGATACGCAGTATTTT.

CDR3 sequence: CASSLIQGYSAFF. CDR3 DNA: TGTGCCAGCAGCTTAATACAGGGCTATTCAGCTTTCTTT. The chain joins TRBV7-8 to TRBJ1-1; TRBD1 might be the D (6 bases). CDR1 is SGHVS, CDR2 FQNEAQ, per germline. The CDR3 covers 13 residues. Trimming removed 2 bases from V and 10 bases from J, with 14 bases in between.

The chain uses TRBV28 and TRBJ2-7, with no clear D. Germline V lookup: CDR1 MDHEN, CDR2 SYDVKM. The CDR3 length is 11 residues. The CDR3 here is CASSNRYTRNV. In nucleotides, the CDR3 is TGTGCCAGCAGTAACAGATATACCCGGAACGTC.

The chain is built from TRBV20-1 and TRBJ1-1; D gene unclear. The CDR3 has 15 residues. Per the germline V gene, CDR1 is DFQATT and CDR2 is SNEGSKA (reference sequence). V was pared by 5 bases and J by 3 bases, with 19 bases between. The CDR3 loop reads CSASPASQPYTEAFF. The CDR3 DNA is TGCAGTGCTTCGCCGGCCAGCCAACCCTACACTGAAGCTTTCTTT.

The chain has TRBV13 and TRBJ1-3; perhaps TRBD1 as D (5 bases). This CDR3 spans 16 amino acids. Trimming left V 5 bases short and J 3 bases short, with 17 bases between. CDR1 PRHDT and CDR2 FYEKMQ come from the germline V gene (reference sequence). The CDR3 DNA is TGTGCCAGCAGCATCACCGGGACGGCGGGTGGAAACACCATATATTTT. As protein: CASSITGTAGGNTIYF.

This clonotype has at least ten counts. The chain employs TRBV5-1 and TRBJ1-2; tentatively, D is TRBD1 (5 bases). The CDR3 contains 15 residues. CDR1 SGHRS and CDR2 YFSETQ come from the germline V gene. V was trimmed by 2 bases and J by 0 bases, leaving 11 bases between them. CDR3: CASSFSRGANYGYTF. In DNA, the CDR3 is TGCGCCAGCAGCTTTTCGAGAGGGGCTAACTATGGCTACACCTTC.

The chain links TRBV12-3 or TRBV12-4 to TRBJ2-7; TRBD2 matches at 12 bases. V lost 6 bases, J lost 2 bases, and 8 bases stayed unmatched. CDR3 length: 16 amino acids. CDR3 in amino acids: CASRPSTSGRPYEQYF. For the CDR3, the DNA is TGTGCCAGCAGACCTTCCACTAGCGGGAGGCCCTACGAGCAGTACTTC.

Worth noting for this clonotype: The junction does not match germline at one end; this may be a read error. The chain recombines TRBV5-1 with TRBJ2-2, with D possibly being TRBD2 (5 bases). Germline V gene lookup returns CDR1 SGHRS and CDR2 YFSETQ. CDR3 length: 12 residues. CDR3: CASRTGTGELFF. The CDR3 coding sequence is TGCGCCAGCAGGACGGGAACCGGGGAGCTATTTTTT.

Only a few counts were recorded for this clonotype. This chain uses TRBV5-1 with TRBJ1-3, with D possibly being TRBD1 (6 bases). Trimming cost V 1 base and J 1 base, with 9 bases left between them. From germline, CDR1 is SGHRS and CDR2 YFSETQ. The CDR3 sequence is 15 residues long. CDR3 in DNA: TGCGCCAGCAGCTTGACAGGGAAGTCTGGAAACACCATATATTTT. Translation gives CASSLTGKSGNTIYF.

This clonotype came up a few times. The chain has TRBV20-1 and TRBJ2-7; D might be TRBD1 (7 bases). The CDR3 spans 12 residues. The germline gives CDR1 DFQATT, CDR2 SNEGSKA (reference sequence). Trimming pared 2 bases from V and 4 bases from J, leaving 9 bases between. CDR3 region: CSARQGGYEQYF. The CDR3 coding sequence is TGCAGTGCTAGACAGGGGGGATACGAGCAGTACTTC.

The sample holds one count of this clonotype. This rearrangement joins TRBV4-2 to TRBJ2-1; 7 bases fit TRBD1. This CDR3 comprises 14 residues. Germline-derived CDR1 and CDR2 are LGHNA and YNFKEQ. After removal of 4 bases from V and 2 bases from J, the junction contained 2 bases not matched to a gene. The CDR3 is CASSPGQTYNEQFF. CDR3 DNA sequence: TGTGCCAGCAGCCCGGGACAGACCTACAATGAGCAGTTCTTC.

In its sample, this clonotype was seen a few times. CDR3 sequence (DNA): TGTGCCACCAGCGGGGACAGCCTTGGCTACACCTTC. Protein sequence: CATSGDSLGYTF. This sequence joins TRBV15 and TRBJ1-2, with 7 bases matching TRBD1. This CDR3 is built from 12 residues. CDR1 is LNHNV and CDR2 is YYDKDF in the germline V gene (reference sequence). The J segment lost 7 bases and the V segment lost 5 bases, leaving 4 bases of the junction unmatched.

J is TRBJ2-1 and V is TRBV5-1; no firm D call. V gave up 4 bases and J gave up 1 base, with 12 bases separating them. Germline V lookup: CDR1 SGHRS, CDR2 YFSETQ. The CDR3 has 15 amino acids. The CDR3 is CASSPSPLSYNEQFF. CDR3 sequence (DNA): TGCGCCAGCAGCCCTTCGCCCCTTTCCTACAATGAGCAGTTCTTC.